The source of this T cell receptor beta chain is a study of T cell responses to AZD1222 COVID-19 vaccine. Study results and limitations: Mostly white British, mostly female donors; authors suggested clonal diversity may be underestimated. Reports indicate that nearly half of spike-specific TCRs are directed at unmutated variant regions.

As concerns this clone: Its antigen is unidentified.

TCRdb keeps only in-frame clones here, not all; method: immunoSEQ multiplex PCR. The profile shows some 150,000 clones, roughly 88% of them singletons. V lost 10 bases, J lost 3 bases, and 13 bases lay in between. The CDR3 spans 12 residues. The germline V gene encodes CDR1 MNHEY and CDR2 SVGAGI. V gene TRBV6-5 combines with J gene TRBJ2-7; D may be TRBD1 or TRBD2 (6 bases each). Sequencing was performed on peripheral blood, taken on day 0 of MenACWY control vaccination. The sequence derives from an adult in good health. CDR3 in amino acids: CATRDNHYEQYF. Here the CDR3 DNA reads TGTGCCACGCGGGACAACCACTACGAGCAGTACTTC.